These 17 T cell receptor beta chains share one sample of origin, sequenced in a study of response to subunit inactivated influenza vaccine. Each CDR3 protein is one row after TCRdb ran MiXCR on the RT-PCR reads. This sample carries about 240,000 distinct CDR3 sequences, 10% to 15% of them seen once, and the ten largest clones take more than 7%. The input for sequencing was non-naive T cells sorted from PBMCs, taken roughly 15 days before vaccination. The receptors were sampled from a man aged 45-65 years who received an inactivated influenza vaccine.

This clonotype was counted ten times or more. The rearrangement links TRBV12-3 or TRBV12-4 to TRBJ1-5; the D gene is possibly TRBD1 (5 bases). Trimming removed 5 bases at V and 0 bases at J, with 8 bases between. This CDR3 contains 14 residues. CDR3 bases: TGTGCCAGCAGTAAGGGGAATAGCAATCAGCCCCAGCATTTT. Translating gives CASSKGNSNQPQHF.

This clonotype has ten or more counts. The chain carries TRBV11-1 and TRBJ2-1; 12 bases match TRBD2. V lost 5 bases to trimming and J lost 3 bases; unmatched junction nucleotides: 14. The CDR3 runs 19 residues. Per the germline V gene, CDR1 is SGHAT and CDR2 is FQDESV (reference sequence). In DNA, the CDR3 is TGTGCCAGCAGCCCAAGGACTAGCGGGACCGGTACTTTCTACAATGAGCAGTTCTTC. Its protein product is CASSPRTSGTGTFYNEQFF.

The chain couples TRBV5-1 to TRBJ2-5; possible D gene TRBD2, 6 bases. V lost 1 base and J lost 1, with 14 bases in between. The CDR3 has 16 residues. Germline CDR1 reads SGHRS; CDR2 reads YFSETQ. The DNA of the CDR3 is TGCGCCAGCAGCTTGCAACTAGCAACAGGCCAAGAGACCCAGTACTTC. It encodes CASSLQLATGQETQYF.

This chain uses TRBV3-1 with TRBJ2-3, with TRBD1 matching 8 bases. This CDR3 is built from 16 residues. The V gene end was trimmed by 3 bases and the J gene end by 6 bases; junction bases not matched to a gene: 11. Looked up from germline, CDR1 is LGHDT and CDR2 is YNNKEL (reference sequence). The CDR3 region has the DNA TGTGCCAGCAGCCACGCCGGACAGGGAGCTTTGGATACGCAGTATTTT. The encoded protein is CASSHAGQGALDTQYF.

In this sample, this clonotype turned up a few times. The chain couples TRBV4-2 to TRBJ2-7; 10 bases are a match to TRBD2. The CDR3 sequence is 16 residues long. Per germline, CDR1 LGHNA and CDR2 YNFKEQ. The V gene end was trimmed by 1 base and the J gene end by 2 bases; junction bases not matched to a gene: 5. CDR3 sequence: CASSQVRTSGTYEQYF. DNA for the CDR3: TGTGCCAGCAGCCAAGTCCGGACTAGCGGAACCTACGAGCAGTACTTC.

The chain couples TRBV4-3 to TRBJ2-1; 8 bases agree with TRBD2. After removal of 4 bases from V and 2 bases from J, the junction contained 10 bases not matched to a gene. CDR1 LGHNA and CDR2 YSLEER come from the germline V gene. This CDR3 is built from 17 residues. The DNA of the CDR3 is TGCGCCAGCAGCCGCGCCCAAGGGCGGGGGGCCTACAATGAGCAGTTCTTC. Protein: CASSRAQGRGAYNEQFF.

This clonotype was seen only a few times. V gene TRBV12-3 or TRBV12-4 combines with J gene TRBJ2-2, with a possible D match to TRBD2 (5 bases). The CDR3 has 16 amino acids. V lost 3 bases, J lost 5 bases, and 16 bases lay in between. The CDR3 protein is CASSFRVRVETGELFF. CDR3 nucleotide sequence: TGTGCCAGCAGTTTCCGGGTGAGGGTTGAAACCGGGGAGCTGTTTTTT.

The chain combines TRBV5-1 with TRBJ1-2; D is perhaps TRBD1 (5 bases). The CDR3 has 14 amino acids. V was shortened by 5 bases and J by 0 bases, with 11 bases between the two germline ends. The germline CDR1 and CDR2 sequences are SGHRS and YFSETQ. The CDR3 region has the DNA TGCGCCAGCAGAGTCGGGGGAGCTAACTATGGCTACACCTTC. Amino acids: CASRVGGANYGYTF.

This clonotype turned up a few times. The V and J genes are TRBV3-1 and TRBJ1-2, with D tentatively TRBD1 (5 bases). Germline CDR1 is LGHDT and CDR2 is YNNKEL (reference sequence). The CDR3 runs 15 residues. Between the trimmed V and J ends, which lost 2 bases and 4 bases, there was a span of 14 bases. CDR3 region: CASSQNLRDGYGYTF. The CDR3 DNA reads TGTGCCAGCAGCCAAAACCTCCGGGACGGCTATGGCTACACCTTC.

This clonotype was detected once. The chain employs TRBV11-1 and TRBJ2-2, with 8 bases that match TRBD1. The length of the CDR3 is 16 residues. Germline lookup yields CDR1 SGHAT and CDR2 FQDESV (reference sequence). The trim removed 1 base at V and 5 bases at J, leaving 6 bases unmatched. The CDR3 bases are TGTGCCAGCAGCTTAGAGGGACAGGTGATAACCGGGGAGCTGTTTTTT. The encoded protein is CASSLEGQVITGELFF.

This clonotype was picked up a small number of times. The chain uses TRBV12-3 or TRBV12-4 and TRBJ2-1; 7 bases agree with TRBD2. Trimming removed 4 bases from V and 3 bases from J; junction bases left unmatched: 9. This CDR3 has 16 residues. DNA for the CDR3: TGTGCCAGCAGTTCAAGACTAGCTTCCATCTACAATGAGCAGTTCTTC. Translation gives CASSSRLASIYNEQFF.

This clonotype was seen repeatedly, ten times or more. The chain uses TRBV7-2 and TRBJ2-1; D possibly corresponds to TRBD2 (7 bases). The germline gives CDR1 SGHTA, CDR2 FQGNSA. This CDR3 spans 15 amino acids. The V end was cut by 5 bases, the J end by 3 bases, with 14 bases between. CDR3 in DNA: TGTGCCAGCAGCAGTACGGGGGGCAACTACAATGAGCAGTTCTTC. Its translation: CASSSTGGNYNEQFF.

This clonotype was seen a handful of times. The V gene is TRBV5-1, the J gene TRBJ2-7; 8 positions match TRBD2. The V gene's germline CDR1 is SGHRS and CDR2 YFSETQ. This CDR3 comprises 16 residues. Trimming took 0 bases from V and 2 from J; bases not matched to a gene: 7. The CDR3 coding sequence is TGCGCCAGCAGCTTGGGCCCCGGGACTAGTACCTACGAGCAGTACTTC. Its translation: CASSLGPGTSTYEQYF.

This clonotype was counted many times. The chain couples TRBV11-2 to TRBJ1-1; D uncertain. The CDR3 has 12 residues. V was shortened by 2 bases and J by 7 bases, with 8 bases between the two germline ends. Germline V CDR1 and CDR2: SGHAT, FQNNGV. This CDR3 is CASSLTEHEAFF. The CDR3 nucleotides are TGTGCCAGCAGCTTAACGGAACATGAAGCTTTCTTT.

This clonotype has a handful of counts. The chain uses TRBV20-1 and TRBJ2-7; 7 bases align to TRBD1. This CDR3 comprises 14 residues. Germline V gene data show CDR1 as DFQATT and CDR2 as SNEGSKA (reference sequence). DNA for the CDR3: TGCAGCGCCAAGGGGGCCACAGATCTCTACGAGCAGTACTTC. Its translation is CSAKGATDLYEQYF.

This clonotype was counted many times. This rearrangement joins TRBV5-1 to TRBJ1-1; 10 bases agree with TRBD1. The CDR3 consists of 15 residues. CDR1 and CDR2 from the germline V gene are SGHRS and YFSETQ. Trimming took 4 bases from V and 1 from J; bases not matched to a gene: 4. CDR3 in DNA: TGCGCCAGCAGCCTCGACAGGGGGCGGAACACTGAAGCTTTCTTT. As protein: CASSLDRGRNTEAFF. Looking up the rest from reference TRBV5-1 and TRBJ1-1 gives the full variable domain: KAGVTQTPRYLIKTRGQQVTLSCSPISGHRSVSWYQQTPGQGLQFLFEYFSETQRNKGNFPGRFSGRQFSNSRSEMNVSTLELGDSALYLCASSLDRGRNTEAFFGQGTRLTVV.

This clonotype was seen a handful of times. The chain recombines TRBV13 with TRBJ2-3, with D possibly being TRBD1 (6 bases). Germline V lookup: CDR1 PRHDT, CDR2 FYEKMQ (reference sequence). Trimming left V 4 bases short and J 1 base short, with 15 bases between. CDR3 length equals 16 residues. CDR3 sequence (DNA): TGTGCCAGCAGCTCGGCCGGGACACCCCGCACAGATACGCAGTATTTT. Residues: CASSSAGTPRTDTQYF.